The present TCR beta chain was sequenced within a study of blood T cells in healthy people across ages (dated by TCRdb to 2014 to 2015). Some background on the complete study: In model experiments, template switching captured about one uniquely barcoded TCR beta cDNA molecule for every two T cells. Using deep sequencing normalized with unique cDNA molecular identifiers, the study measured how TCR beta repertoire diversity changes with age. Two additional independent replicas of 1 million unique cDNA reads from the same blood draw were analyzed for two donors (one aged 18 to 30 and one aged 80 or older). Donors were grouped into four age groups: young (average 16 years), middle-aged (less than 40), aged (around 60) and long-lived (roughly 80).

Preparation of the library involved 5' RACE. Sequencing relied on an Illumina HiSeq 2500. A second PCR of roughly 7 to 12 cycles was run with a J-beta primer mix and a sample-barcoded 5' primer. A unique molecular identifier was introduced onto each TCR beta cDNA molecule by a template-switch 5' adaptor carrying 12 random nucleotides. At least 2.5 million CDR3-containing paired-end reads were obtained from each sample. First-strand cDNA synthesis was performed from all RNA using the Mint cDNA synthesis kit, with priming by a TRBC-specific oligonucleotide. After uracil-DNA glycosylase treatment, a first 18-cycle PCR used universal primers M1SS and BC2_uni_R on all cDNA. From the authors' description of their analysis: Each sample was normalized by randomly selecting 1 million high-quality reads, each carrying a distinct molecular identifier. Reads sharing molecular identifiers were discarded rather than binned into consensus sequences. MiTCR, set to a Q25 quality threshold and the strictest error-elimination algorithm, was used for CDR3 identification, clonotype clustering and error correction. A nonparametric unseen species model with Euler transformation was used to estimate lower-bound total TCR beta diversity. Starting from the raw public reads, TCRdb applied fastp trimming at Q25, assembled clones with MiXCR and retained in-frame beta chains. Each entry merges the rows of one CDR3 protein and shows their most common DNA and genes. The V and J calls follow TCRdb's processing rather than the paper's. The sample yields 500,000 to 650,000 distinct CDR3 sequences; about a quarter were counted once. Under 4.5% of the sample comes from the top ten.

CDR1 is given as MNHEY and CDR2 as SVGAGI, both from the germline V gene. A distance of 13 bases separates the germline ends of V and J, which lose 2 bases and 6 bases respectively. Measured from the cysteine to the phenylalanine, the CDR3 is 15 residues long. The DNA shown is the 45-base CDR3, in frame from base 1. The donors were roughly 39 Caucasian individuals from Russia, aged about 6 to 95 years, who were systemically healthy. Each donor gave 9 to 10 milliliters of peripheral blood, collected into EDTA-treated Vacutainer tubes. Ficoll-Paque density-gradient centrifugation was used to isolate PBMCs, with at least 6.5 million per sample. Total RNA, at least 6 micrograms per sample, was extracted from PBMCs with Trizol reagent. For every donor, an aliquot of PBMCs went through flow cytometry to measure the percentages of naive CD45RAhigh/CD27high T cells. What the authors observed across the whole study: Since profiling was done on bulk unsorted PBMCs, naive and antigen-experienced compartments could not be conclusively compared. Estimates of total diversity based on one million sequenced T cells were regarded as lower bounds and as underestimates. Compared with the aged group, the long-lived group had more naive CD4+ T cells, fewer expanded clones and increased TCR diversity, suggesting age selection. Donor CMV infection status was unknown, potentially confounding age-related changes in expanded clonotypes. Observed TCR beta diversity per million T cells fell roughly linearly with age, and a significant reduction was already apparent by age around 44. Observed TCR beta diversity correlated strongly with the percentage of naive T cells measured by flow cytometry.

As to this clonotype: Its antigen is unknown. Per-base quality was not reported, and no clone a single base away is much larger than it.

These data were also reused for a study on T cells of mothers and their children. That second report states: Donors were nine systemically healthy Caucasian individuals: three mothers and their six children. cDNA synthesis used all of the extracted RNA, with approximately 1.6 ug of RNA in each 15 ul reaction. In the second PCR, sample barcodes and 2-4 random nucleotides were introduced via the M1S primer. More than 8.5 million TCR beta CDR3 reads were obtained from each mother, and several million reads were obtained from each child. In both related and unrelated pairs, thymic selection shapes the output of TCR recombination in a similar way, with inherited differences having only a minor effect. Normalized repertoire overlap was always slightly but never significantly higher in related than unrelated mother-child pairs. No persistent microchimeric T cell clones were detected, at a sensitivity of about 100 clones per million clonotypes. In the study, deep NGS was used to compare the TCR beta repertoires of mothers and children, and features distinguishing related mother-child pairs from unrelated individuals were sought. Mothers averaged roughly 40 +/- 4 years of age and children averaged roughly 12 +/- 4 years. After adapter ligation with NEBNext reagents, the libraries were sequenced on Illumina HiSeq 2000 with 100+100 nt paired-end reads. Mother and child libraries were prepared a month apart and sequenced in separate runs to prevent cross-contamination. For each donor, between roughly 450,000 and 2,200,000 distinct TCR beta clonotypes were identified. Naive TCR beta clonotypes were estimated from low-frequency clonotypes matched to each donor's FACS-determined naive share, without sorting.

This sequence originates from a boy younger than 10 in good health. Sequencing was carried out using blood. Recombination joined TRBV6-5 with TRBJ1-4, with a weak D call of TRBD1 (6 bases match). The DNA sequence is given as TGTGCCAGCAGTTACGTAGGACAGTCAGATGAAAAACTGTTTTTT. Its product reads: CASSYVGQSDEKLFF.